This TCR beta chain is from a study of T cell responses to AZD1222 COVID-19 vaccine. Whole-study findings and limits: Spike-specific TCR breadth and depth went up after people got two AZD1222 doses. None of the repertoires were sampled until the peak T cell response had passed.

Between the trimmed V and J ends, which lost 3 bases and 0 bases, there was a span of 8 bases. From germline, CDR1 is GTSNPN and CDR2 SVGIG (reference sequence). The CDR3 covers 13 residues. Only in-frame clones appear in the TCRdb table, and some are missing; sequencing was by immunoSEQ multiplex PCR. The repertoire holds approximately 77,000 clones, with 80% to 95% as singletons. Comment on this clone: Its antigen is not identified.

The chain combines TRBV30 with TRBJ1-1, with TRBD1 as a possible D gene (6 bases). The input for sequencing was peripheral blood, taken 28 days after the second AZD1222 dose. The TCR sequence derives from an adult who received the AZD1222 COVID-19 vaccine. The CDR3 sequence is CAWRDSLNTEAFF. As DNA, the CDR3 is TGTGCCTGGAGGGACAGCTTGAACACTGAAGCTTTCTTT.